These 18 T cell receptor beta chains share one sample of origin, sequenced in a study of T-cell memory formation after mild COVID-19. TCRdb itself ran the 5' RACE reads through MiXCR, one entry per CDR3 protein. The sample shows some 210,000 distinct CDR3 sequences, over 9.5% of them seen only once. What was sequenced was PBMCs or a T cell subset sorted from them (not recorded which). The receptors come from a man in his late teens or twenties who had mild COVID-19 (a few samples of this study predate the infection). Cell type and time point are not known.

There are a few counts of this clonotype. J is TRBJ1-2 and V is TRBV5-5; the D is unclear. This CDR3 contains 14 residues. V was shortened by 0 bases and J by 2 bases, with 8 bases between the two germline ends. Germline V lookup: CDR1 SGHKS, CDR2 YYEKEE (reference sequence). The CDR3 DNA sequence: TGTGCCAGCAGCTTGGTGCTCGGGAACTATGGCTACACCTTC. Encoded protein: CASSLVLGNYGYTF.

CDR3 residues: CSVGGVGEKLFF. CDR3 coding DNA: TGCAGCGTTGGAGGGGTTGGGGAAAAACTGTTTTTT. The chain couples TRBV29-1 to TRBJ1-4; D is possibly TRBD1 (5 bases). The CDR3 contains 12 residues. Trimming took off 4 bases at V and 8 bases at J, with 11 bases between the two ends. The germline gives CDR1 SQVTM, CDR2 ANQGSEA.

This clonotype came up once. V gene TRBV5-1 combines with J gene TRBJ2-3; 8 bases fit TRBD2. Germline V gene sequence: CDR1 SGHRS, CDR2 YFSETQ. The CDR3 is 15 residues long. V shed 0 bases and J 6 bases; nucleotides not matched to a gene: 6. The CDR3 region has the DNA TGCGCCAGCAGCTTGGCCGCGGGGGGCTTTGATACGCAGTATTTT. It translates to CASSLAAGGFDTQYF.

In its sample, this clonotype was seen a few times. The chain is built from TRBV6-2 or TRBV6-3 and TRBJ2-7; no reliable D call. V lost 0 bases and J lost 5, with 11 bases in between. The CDR3 covers 14 residues. Per germline, CDR1 MNHEY and CDR2 SVGEGT. The CDR3 is CASSYSGLTHEQYF. The CDR3 DNA reads TGTGCCAGCAGTTACTCGGGGTTAACCCACGAGCAGTACTTC.

In its sample, this clonotype was seen many times. The rearrangement uses TRBV6-2 or TRBV6-3 and TRBJ1-1, with 8 positions matching TRBD1. The V gene end was trimmed by 2 bases and the J gene end by 4 bases; junction bases not matched to a gene: 9. Germline values: CDR1 MNHEY, CDR2 SVGEGT. The CDR3 covers 16 residues. The CDR3: CASSYDLTGEATEAFF. The CDR3 bases are TGTGCCAGCAGTTACGACCTGACAGGGGAGGCCACTGAAGCTTTCTTT.

This clonotype has just a few counts. This chain connects TRBV5-6 to TRBJ1-2; D gene unclear. The CDR3 consists of 14 residues. V was shortened by 0 bases and J by 3 bases, with 9 bases between the two germline ends. The germline CDR1 and CDR2 sequences are SGHDT and YYEEEE. CDR3 DNA sequence: TGTGCCAGCAGCTTGGACGGGCAGGACTATGGCTACACCTTC. Encoded protein: CASSLDGQDYGYTF.

Only a few counts were recorded for this clonotype. This chain uses TRBV5-1 with TRBJ2-7; D gene uncertain. V was trimmed by 0 bases and J by 2 bases, leaving 6 bases between them. The CDR3 spans 13 residues. Per germline, CDR1 SGHRS and CDR2 YFSETQ. The CDR3 sequence is CASSLGDTYEQYF. CDR3 nucleotides: TGCGCCAGCAGCTTGGGGGATACCTACGAGCAGTACTTC.

The chain uses TRBV7-2 and TRBJ2-3, with D possibly matching TRBD2 (5 bases). The CDR3 spans 15 residues. V was cut by 5 bases and J by 0 bases, with 12 bases left in between. Germline assignment: CDR1 SGHTA and CDR2 FQGNSA. In DNA, the CDR3 is TGTGCCAGCAGCGTTATGACGGGGAGCACAGATACGCAGTATTTT. Amino acids: CASSVMTGSTDTQYF.

Many counts were recorded for this clonotype. This sequence joins TRBV12-3 or TRBV12-4 and TRBJ2-1; a weak D match, TRBD2 (6 bases). The CDR3 has 13 amino acids. Trimming left V 7 bases short and J 4 bases short, with 11 bases between. The CDR3 region is CASKEGDYNEQFF. The CDR3 coding sequence is TGTGCCAGCAAGGAGGGAGATTACAATGAGCAGTTCTTC.

This clonotype has just a few counts. This chain uses TRBV25-1 with TRBJ2-1; 9 nucleotides match TRBD2. Germline values: CDR1 MGHDK, CDR2 SYGVNS. CDR3 size: 15 residues. V was clipped by 6 bases and J by 6 bases; unmatched bases: 9. The CDR3, as DNA: TGTGCCAGCAGCGCGGGGGGGCGGGCTCCCAATGAGCAGTTCTTC. It codes for CASSAGGRAPNEQFF.

There are a few counts of this clonotype. This rearrangement joins TRBV20-1 to TRBJ2-7; TRBD2 agrees at 9 bases. The CDR3 length is 15 residues. Trimming cost V 6 bases and J 1 base; bases outside gene matches: 10. Germline CDR1 reads DFQATT; CDR2 reads SNEGSKA (reference sequence). The CDR3 DNA is TGCAGTGCAACAGACCGCGGGGGGGATTCCTACGAGCAGTACTTC. Translating it yields CSATDRGGDSYEQYF.

The genes are TRBV7-2 and TRBJ1-1; the D is unclear. Per germline, CDR1 SGHTA and CDR2 FQGNSA. V was cut by 5 bases and J by 5 bases, with 9 bases left in between. The CDR3 is 12 residues long. The CDR3 DNA reads as TGTGCCAGCAGCCCGGCGATGACTGAAGCTTTCTTT. Protein product: CASSPAMTEAFF.

The gene calls are TRBV6-5 and TRBJ2-7, with D perhaps TRBD1 or TRBD2 (6 bases each). Trimming pared 6 bases from V and 11 bases from J, leaving 14 bases between. Germline V lookup: CDR1 MNHEY, CDR2 SVGAGI. CDR3 length: 11 amino acids. The CDR3 DNA sequence: TGTGCCAGCAGAACACCGGGGGCGGAGTACTTC. It translates to CASRTPGAEYF.

The chain employs TRBV20-1 and TRBJ1-1, with D perhaps TRBD1 (6 bases). V was clipped by 4 bases and J by 6 bases, with 12 bases between them. The length of the CDR3 is 12 residues. Germline V gene sequence: CDR1 DFQATT, CDR2 SNEGSKA (reference sequence). CDR3 region: CSANFRGSEAFF. The CDR3 DNA reads TGCAGTGCTAACTTCAGGGGCTCTGAAGCTTTCTTT.

At least ten counts were recorded for this clonotype. This rearrangement joins TRBV9 to TRBJ2-2; D is undetermined. This CDR3 contains 13 residues. CDR1 and CDR2 (germline): SGDLS, YYNGEE. The V and J ends lost 0 bases and 7 bases respectively, with 7 bases between them. In DNA, the CDR3 is TGTGCCAGCAGCGTAGTGGTCAGCGGGGAGCTGTTTTTT. The encoded protein is CASSVVVSGELFF.

The CDR3 DNA reads as TGTGCCAGCAGCTCGGGACTAGCGGACACAGATACGCAGTATTTT. This encodes CASSSGLADTDTQYF. The chain has TRBV7-3 and TRBJ2-3; TRBD2 matches 11 bases. CDR3 length equals 15 residues. Trimming at V came to 4 bases and at J to 2 bases, leaving 2 bases not matched to a gene. CDR1 is SGHTA and CDR2 is FQGTGA in the germline V gene. Drawing the rest from reference TRBV7-3 and TRBJ2-3, the complete variable domain is GAGVSQTPSNKVTEKGKYVELRCDPISGHTALYWYRQSLGQGPEFLIYFQGTGAADDSGLPNDRFFAVRPEGSVSTLKIQRTERGDSAVYLCASSSGLADTDTQYFGPGTRLTVL.

This clonotype was found a few times. J is TRBJ2-3 and V is TRBV6-2 or TRBV6-3; no reliable D call. The germline V gene encodes CDR1 MNHEY and CDR2 SVGEGT. The CDR3 consists of 15 residues. V was cut by 6 bases and J by 2 bases, with 15 bases left in between. Here the CDR3 DNA reads TGTGCCAGCAGCCGCAGACCAACCCCCACAGATACGCAGTATTTT. Translation: CASSRRPTPTDTQYF.

The table lists this clonotype with a few counts. The V and J genes are TRBV20-1 and TRBJ1-5, with no clear D. The CDR3 contains 14 residues. The germline V gene encodes CDR1 DFQATT and CDR2 SNEGSKA (reference sequence). The V and J ends lost 4 bases and 4 bases respectively, with 14 bases between them. CDR3 sequence: CSANPGHPNQPQHF. The DNA for the CDR3 is TGCAGTGCTAACCCGGGCCACCCAAATCAGCCCCAGCATTTT.